This T cell receptor (beta chain) emerged from a study of neurological immune-mediated disorders. 5'RACE employing 10-nucleotide random UMIs yielded the cDNA. From 15-18 subjects, over 180 million TCR-beta sequences were obtained in each sequencing run. MiXCR, applied by TCRdb to the 5' RACE reads, yields one record per CDR3 protein. The table lists approximately 100,000 distinct CDR3 sequences, less than 14% of them singletons. The time point is: longitudinal time-point 3. A total of 2 million PBMCs stored at -80 degrees C provided the unsorted libraries. This clonotype was seen ten or more times. Trimming left V 6 bases short and J 8 bases short, with 24 bases between. The CDR3 is 15 residues long. Germline lookup yields CDR1 DFQATT and CDR2 SNEGSKA (reference sequence).

The V and J genes are TRBV20-1 and TRBJ2-3; TRBD1 or TRBD2 may be the D gene (5 bases each). This TCR was sampled from a female donor with HTLV-1-associated myelopathy (HAM/TSP). What was sequenced was PBMCs. The CDR3 DNA reads as TGCAGTGCCTCGGGACCCCAAAGTGGACGGGTTACGCAGTATTTT. It codes for CSASGPQSGRVTQYF.